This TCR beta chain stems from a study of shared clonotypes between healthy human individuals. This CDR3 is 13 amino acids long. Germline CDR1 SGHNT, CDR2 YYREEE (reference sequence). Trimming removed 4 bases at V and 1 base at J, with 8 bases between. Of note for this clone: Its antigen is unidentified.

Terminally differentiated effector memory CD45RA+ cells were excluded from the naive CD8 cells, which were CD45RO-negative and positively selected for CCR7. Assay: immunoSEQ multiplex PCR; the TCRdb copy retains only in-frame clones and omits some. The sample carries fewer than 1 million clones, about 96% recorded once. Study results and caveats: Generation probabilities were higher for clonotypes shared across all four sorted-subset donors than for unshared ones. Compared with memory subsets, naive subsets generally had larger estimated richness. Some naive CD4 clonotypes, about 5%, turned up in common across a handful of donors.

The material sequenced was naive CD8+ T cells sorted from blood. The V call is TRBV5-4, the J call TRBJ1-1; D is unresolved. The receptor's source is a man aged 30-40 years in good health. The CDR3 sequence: CASSPTRNTEAFF. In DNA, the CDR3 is TGTGCCAGCAGCCCCACAAGGAACACTGAAGCTTTCTTT.